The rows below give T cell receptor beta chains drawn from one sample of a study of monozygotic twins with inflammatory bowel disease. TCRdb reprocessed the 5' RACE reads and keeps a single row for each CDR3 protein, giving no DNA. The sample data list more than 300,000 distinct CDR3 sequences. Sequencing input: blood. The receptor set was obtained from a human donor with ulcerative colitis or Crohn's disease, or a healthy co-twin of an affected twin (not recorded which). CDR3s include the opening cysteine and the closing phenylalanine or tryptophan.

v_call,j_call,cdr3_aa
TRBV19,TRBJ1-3,CASQDRAGNTIYF
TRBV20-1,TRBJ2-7,CSAIQSYEQYF
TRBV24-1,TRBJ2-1,CATSDLDRVDNEQFF
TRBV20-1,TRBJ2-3,CSAPPGPSTDTQYF
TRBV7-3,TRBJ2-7,CASSLLVGPSYEQYF
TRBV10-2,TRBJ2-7,CASSELGTGSYEQYF
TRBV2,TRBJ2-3,CASREASGVADTQYF
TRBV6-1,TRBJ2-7,CASRTRYEQYF
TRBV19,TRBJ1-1,CASSMSENTEAFF
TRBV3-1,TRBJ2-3,CASSQSGGITDTQYF
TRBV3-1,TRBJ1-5,CASNYGGVGQPQHF
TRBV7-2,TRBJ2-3,CASSPSGTSGGYAQYF
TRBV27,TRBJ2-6,CASSHSSGANVLTF
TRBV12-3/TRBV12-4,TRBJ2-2,CASSLATGGTGELFF
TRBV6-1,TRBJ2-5,CASTLRLTGEETQYF
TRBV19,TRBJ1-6,CASNIGNSPLHF
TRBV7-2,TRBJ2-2,CASSSQEFWYGELFF
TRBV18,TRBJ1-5,CASSPRVQGTNSNQPQHF
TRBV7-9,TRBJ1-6,CASSLQGVYSPLHF
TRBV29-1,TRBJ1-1,CSVWWGPEAFF
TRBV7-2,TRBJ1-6,CASSISGTPASPLHF
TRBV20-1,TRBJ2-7,CSARLAGAPYEQYF
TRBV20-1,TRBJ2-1,CSARARAFHEQFF
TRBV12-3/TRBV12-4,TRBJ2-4,CASSLRSNIQYF
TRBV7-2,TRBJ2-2,CASSFVITGELFF
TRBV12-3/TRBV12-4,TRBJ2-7,CASSLFPYEQYF
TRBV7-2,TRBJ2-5,CASSSIQGVLQETQYF
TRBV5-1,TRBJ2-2,CASSLAVVGTNTGELFF
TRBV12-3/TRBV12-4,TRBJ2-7,CASSFIQGKPSEQYF
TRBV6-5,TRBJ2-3,CASSTEAGSTDTQYF
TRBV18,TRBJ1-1,CASSRPGTLNTEAFF
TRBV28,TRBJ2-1,CASTPLAGGLLVNEQFF
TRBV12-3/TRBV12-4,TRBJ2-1,CASSTRQVLYNEQFF
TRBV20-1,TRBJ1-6,CSARPGTDNSPLHF
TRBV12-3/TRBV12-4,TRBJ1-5,CASSPRLPRTSNQPQHF
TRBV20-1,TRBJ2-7,CSVRGRAGWEQYF
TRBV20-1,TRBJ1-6,CSARESERPNSPLHF
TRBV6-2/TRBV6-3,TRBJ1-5,CASSYRTGFKQPQHF
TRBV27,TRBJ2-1,CASSSTGLAYYNEQFF
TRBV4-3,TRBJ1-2,CASTKDRARYGYTF
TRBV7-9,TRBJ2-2,CASTPSGISGELFF
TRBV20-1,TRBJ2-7,CSARSGPYEQYF
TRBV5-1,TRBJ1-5,CASSLGDGNQPQHF
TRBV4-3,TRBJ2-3,CASSHAPGLYRTDTQYF
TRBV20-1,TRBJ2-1,CSRAGGHYNEQFF
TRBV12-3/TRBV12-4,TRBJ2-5,CASSFRAGGQETQYF
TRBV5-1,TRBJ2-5,CASSLQGTLQETQYF
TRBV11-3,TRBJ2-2,CASSLEQGASGELFF
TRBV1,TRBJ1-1,CTSSQGAGRFMNTEAFF
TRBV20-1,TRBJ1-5,CSAEKGNQPQYF
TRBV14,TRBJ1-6,CASRRQGESPLHF
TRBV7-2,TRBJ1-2,CASSSSKHGYTF
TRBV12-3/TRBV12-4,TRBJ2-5,CASSLVTRSQETQYF
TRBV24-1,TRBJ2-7,CATSDGGGGSYEQYF